This T cell receptor beta chain was retrieved from a study of control samples from healthy donors and cancer patients. The CDR3 is 14 amino acids. V lost 7 bases, J lost 3 bases, and 15 bases lay in between. Germline assignment: CDR1 SGHDN and CDR2 FVKESK. TCRdb keeps only in-frame clones here, not all; method: immunoSEQ multiplex PCR. The table lists over 100,000 clones, just over 90% of them singletons. The genes are TRBV14 and TRBJ1-1, with TRBD1 as a possible D gene (5 bases). Sequencing used blood. The receptor's source is a human donor in good health. The donor label of this sample is uncertain. The CDR3 nucleotides read TGTGCCAGCAAATACCAGGGCTCGGACACTGAAGCTTTCTTT. Protein sequence: CASKYQGSDTEAFF.